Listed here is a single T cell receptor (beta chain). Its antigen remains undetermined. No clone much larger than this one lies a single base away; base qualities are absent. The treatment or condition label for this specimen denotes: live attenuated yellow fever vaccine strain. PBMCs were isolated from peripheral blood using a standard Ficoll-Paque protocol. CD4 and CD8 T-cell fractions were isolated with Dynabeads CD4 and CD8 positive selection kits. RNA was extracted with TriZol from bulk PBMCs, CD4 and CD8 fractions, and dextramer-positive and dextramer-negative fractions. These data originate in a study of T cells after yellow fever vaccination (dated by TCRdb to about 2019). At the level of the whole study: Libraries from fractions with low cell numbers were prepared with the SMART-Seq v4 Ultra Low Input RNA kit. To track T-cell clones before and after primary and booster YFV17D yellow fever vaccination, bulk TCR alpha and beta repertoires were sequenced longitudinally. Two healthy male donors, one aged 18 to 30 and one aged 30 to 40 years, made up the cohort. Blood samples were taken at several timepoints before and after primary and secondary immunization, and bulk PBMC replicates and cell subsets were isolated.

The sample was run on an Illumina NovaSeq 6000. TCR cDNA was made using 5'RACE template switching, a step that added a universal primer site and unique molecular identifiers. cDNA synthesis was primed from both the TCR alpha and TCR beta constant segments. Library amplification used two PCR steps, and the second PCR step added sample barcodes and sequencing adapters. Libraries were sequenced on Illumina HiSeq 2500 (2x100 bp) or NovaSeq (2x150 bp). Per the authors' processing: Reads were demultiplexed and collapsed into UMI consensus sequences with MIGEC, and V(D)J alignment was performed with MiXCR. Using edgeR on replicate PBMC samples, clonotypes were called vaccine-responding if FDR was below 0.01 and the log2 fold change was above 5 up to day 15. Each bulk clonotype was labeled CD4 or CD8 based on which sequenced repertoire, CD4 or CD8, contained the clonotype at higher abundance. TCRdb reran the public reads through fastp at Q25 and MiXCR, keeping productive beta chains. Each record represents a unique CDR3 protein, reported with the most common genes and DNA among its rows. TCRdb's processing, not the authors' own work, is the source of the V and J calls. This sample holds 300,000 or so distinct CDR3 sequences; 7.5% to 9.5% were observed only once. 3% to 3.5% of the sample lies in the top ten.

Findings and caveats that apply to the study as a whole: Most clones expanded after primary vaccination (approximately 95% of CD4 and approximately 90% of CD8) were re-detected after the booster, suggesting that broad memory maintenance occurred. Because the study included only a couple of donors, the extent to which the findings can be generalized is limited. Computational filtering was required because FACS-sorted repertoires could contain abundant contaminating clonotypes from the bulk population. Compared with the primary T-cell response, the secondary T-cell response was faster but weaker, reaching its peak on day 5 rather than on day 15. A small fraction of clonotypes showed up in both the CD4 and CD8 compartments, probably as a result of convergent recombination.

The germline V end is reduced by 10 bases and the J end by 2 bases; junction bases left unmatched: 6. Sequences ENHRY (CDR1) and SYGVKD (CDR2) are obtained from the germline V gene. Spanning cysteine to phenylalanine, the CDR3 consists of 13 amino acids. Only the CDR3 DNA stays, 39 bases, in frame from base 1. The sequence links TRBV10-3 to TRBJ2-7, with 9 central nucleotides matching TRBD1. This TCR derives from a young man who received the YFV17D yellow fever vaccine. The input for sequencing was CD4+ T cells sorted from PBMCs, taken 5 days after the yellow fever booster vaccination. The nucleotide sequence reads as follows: TGTGCCACGCAAGGACAGGGGCCCTACGAGCAGTACTTC. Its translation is CATQGQGPYEQYF.